The clone carrying this T cell receptor (beta chain) has just one count. Germline CDR1 reads LNHDA; CDR2 reads SQIVND (reference sequence). Trimming shortened V by 5 bases and J by 3 bases, and 14 bases separated the two germline ends. The CDR3 sequence is 15 residues long. This entry is derived from a study of blood T cell repertoires in COVID-19. Using immunoSEQ multiplex PCR, the repertoire was profiled, and TCRdb retains in-frame clones only, with some absent. The sample has approximately 220,000 clones, roughly 80% seen once; the top ten hold roughly 2.3%. Sequencing was performed on peripheral blood. This sequence joins TRBV19 and TRBJ1-5; D remains unclear. This sequence was found in a woman aged 55-75 years with acute or convalescent COVID-19. DNA of the CDR3: TGTGCCAGTAGTGTCCTCGGGGTTTACAATCAGCCCCAGCATTTT. As protein: CASSVLGVYNQPQHF.